This T cell receptor beta chain was obtained from a study of post-analysis software for immune sequencing data. Study-level information: Included courses were relapsing-remitting and secondary progressive multiple sclerosis; progressive-relapsing multiple sclerosis was also included. General study findings and limits: TRBV5-6, TRBV5-1 and TRBV20-1 were among 4 or 5 TRBV segments more frequent in patients than controls. Pronounced co-clustering by F measure was evident among identically batched samples. Compared with controls, patients showed significantly lower normalized Chao1 diversity.

Germline CDR1 is SSHAT and CDR2 is FNYEAQ (reference sequence). The CDR3 extends over 15 amino acids. As concerns this clonotype: Its antigen is unknown. A read error may produce the germline difference seen at one junction end.

Prepared TCR beta cDNA libraries contained unique molecular identifiers. Researchers reported roughly 0.5 million cDNA molecules coming from approximately 0.95 to 9.8 million T cells. TCRdb re-derived calls from the PCR reads in MiXCR, one entry per CDR3 protein. The sample carries hundreds of thousands of distinct CDR3 sequences, around 53% recorded once. This clonotype was obtained from a girl between 5 and 17 years old with multiple sclerosis. The sample comprised blood. The chain combines TRBV7-7 with TRBJ2-3; TRBD2 matches 7 bases. CDR3 loop: CASSHGLGRGDTQYF. Here the CDR3 DNA reads TGTGCTAGCAGCCACGGACTAGGGCGTGGTGATACGCAGTATTTT. The entire variable domain, with the rest obtained from reference TRBV7-7 and TRBJ2-3, is as follows: GAGVSQSPRYKVTKRGQDVTLRCDPISSHATLYWYQQALGQGPEFLTYFNYEAQPDKSGLPSDRFSAERPEGSISTLTIQRTEQRDSAMYRCASSHGLGRGDTQYFGPGTRLTVL.